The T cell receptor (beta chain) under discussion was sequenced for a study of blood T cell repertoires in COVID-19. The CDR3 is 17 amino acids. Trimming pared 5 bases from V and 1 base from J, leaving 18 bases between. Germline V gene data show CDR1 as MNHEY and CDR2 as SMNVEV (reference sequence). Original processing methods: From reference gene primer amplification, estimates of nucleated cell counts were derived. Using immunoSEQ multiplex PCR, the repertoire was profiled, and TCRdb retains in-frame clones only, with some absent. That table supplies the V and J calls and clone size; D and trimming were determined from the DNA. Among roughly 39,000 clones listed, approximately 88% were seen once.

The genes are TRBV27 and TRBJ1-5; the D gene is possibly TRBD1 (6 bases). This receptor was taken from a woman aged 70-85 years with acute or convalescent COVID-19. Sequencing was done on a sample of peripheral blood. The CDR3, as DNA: TGTGCCAGCAGTGGGCGAGGCGGGGGCGGGAGCAATCAGCCCCAGCATTTT. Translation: CASSGRGGGGSNQPQHF.